There are a few counts of the clone carrying this TCR beta chain. As yet, its antigen is unknown. The data originate from a study of cytomegalovirus exposure and HLA in healthy donors. Overall study: Roughly 80 million unique TCRs from HLA-typed donors made up an early data release.

The V gene lost 4 bases and the J gene lost 4 bases, with 14 bases spanning the gap. Germline V gene lookup returns CDR1 SGHRS and CDR2 YFSETQ. The length of the CDR3 is 14 residues. The primer mix had 60 Vbeta and 13 Jbeta primers. Profiled with immunoSEQ multiplex PCR; TCRdb holds only in-frame clones, not every one. The sample has roughly 120,000 clones, around two thirds seen once. General study findings and limits: In a later analysis, a missense DCLRE1C variant was linked to TCR beta V- and J-gene trimming. CMV serostatus was the only immune exposure information that was available.

The receptor was isolated from a woman aged 40-49 years in good health and CMV-seropositive. The sequencing sample was made of PBMCs. The V gene is TRBV5-1, the J gene TRBJ1-1; D might be TRBD1 (5 bases). This chain's CDR3 is CASSPREGGTEAFF. For the CDR3, the DNA is TGCGCCAGCAGCCCCAGGGAAGGCGGCACTGAAGCTTTCTTT.